A selection of T cell receptor beta chains follows, all from one sample in a study of cytomegalovirus exposure and HLA in healthy donors. Clones were read by immunoSEQ multiplex PCR, and TCRdb kept only the in-frame ones, dropping some. Of over 250,000 clones listed, 65% to 90% are singletons. The specimen was PBMCs. Receptors were obtained from a woman aged 18-29 years in good health and CMV-seronegative. Each CDR3 is given with its conserved first and last residue. The D gene is left open where the match is weak. Part of the rows lack a size; the others show once, few, many or a class for expanded clones.

d_call j_call clone_size v_call cdr3_aa cdr3_nt
TRBD2 TRBJ2-5 . TRBV25-1 CASSSLAAQETQYF TGTGCCAGCAGTTCCCTAGCGGCACAAGAGACCCAGTACTTC
TRBD2 TRBJ2-7 . TRBV27 CASSLSPSGRYEQYF TGTGCCAGCAGTTTATCTCCTAGCGGGAGGTACGAGCAGTACTTC
TRBD1 TRBJ1-2 . TRBV6-5 CASSYSRTGYGYTF TGTGCCAGCAGTTACTCCAGGACAGGCTACGGCTACACCTTC
TRBD1 TRBJ1-2 . TRBV30 CAWGQGVYGYTF TGTGCCTGGGGACAGGGGGTCTATGGCTACACCTTC
TRBD1 TRBJ2-7 . TRBV5-1 CASSPGTVAYEQYF TGCGCCAGCAGCCCCGGGACAGTAGCCTACGAGCAGTACTTC
TRBD2 TRBJ2-3 . TRBV4-1 CASSQTSGGNTDTQYF TGCGCCAGCAGCCAGACTAGCGGGGGCAACACAGATACGCAGTATTTT
TRBD2 TRBJ2-7 . TRBV7-9 CASSSWSGRTTAYEQYF TGTGCCAGCAGCTCCTGGAGCGGGAGGACAACAGCCTACGAGCAGTACTTC
TRBD2 TRBJ2-2 once TRBV9 CASSPTSGLTGELFF TGTGCCAGCAGCCCCACTAGCGGACTTACCGGGGAGCTGTTTTTT
. TRBJ1-2 few TRBV6-1 CASSEYVGSTGYTF TGTGCCAGCAGTGAATATGTTGGCAGTACGGGCTACACCTTC
. TRBJ1-1 once TRBV6-5 CASSYSEGRNTEAFF TGTGCCAGCAGTTACTCTGAGGGCAGGAACACTGAAGCTTTCTTT
. TRBJ1-6 . TRBV28 CASSNLQGDNSPLHF TGTGCCAGCAGTAACCTACAGGGAGATAATTCACCCCTCCACTTT
. TRBJ2-2 . TRBV4-3 CASSQDYRGAGELFF TGCGCCAGCAGCCAAGATTACCGGGGAGCCGGGGAGCTGTTTTTT
TRBD2 TRBJ2-3 . TRBV28 CASGPGLAGASSTDTQYF TGTGCCAGCGGCCCGGGACTAGCGGGGGCCTCTAGCACAGATACGCAGTATTTT
. TRBJ1-5 . TRBV6-4 CASSDNQGYQPQHF TGTGCCAGCAGTGACAACCAGGGGTATCAGCCCCAGCATTTT
TRBD2 TRBJ2-1 . TRBV11-2 CASSLVHMGLADEQFF TGTGCCAGCAGCTTAGTGCACATGGGACTAGCCGATGAGCAGTTCTTC
TRBD1 TRBJ2-7 . TRBV6-4 CASMAGQGSNEQYF TGTGCCAGCATGGCGGGACAGGGGTCAAACGAGCAGTACTTC
. TRBJ1-5 . TRBV18 CASSPNDRSYSNQPQHF TGTGCCAGCTCACCTAACGATCGGTCCTATAGCAATCAGCCCCAGCATTTT
. TRBJ2-5 . TRBV2 CASVVPEMTGQETQYF TGTGCCAGCGTCGTACCCGAAATGACAGGACAAGAGACCCAGTACTTC
TRBD2 TRBJ2-2 . TRBV27 CASSPKRLAGGLNGELFF TGTGCCAGCAGTCCCAAACGACTAGCGGGGGGGCTTAATGGGGAGCTGTTTTTT
. TRBJ1-2 . TRBV28 CASSWLEGAYYGYTF TGTGCCAGCAGTTGGCTGGAGGGAGCCTACTATGGCTACACCTTC
TRBD1 TRBJ2-3 . TRBV13 CASIQTDRATRTDTQYF TGTGCCAGCATCCAGACGGACAGGGCAACTCGCACAGATACGCAGTATTTT
. TRBJ2-1 . TRBV27 CASSLRDAYNEQFF TGTGCCAGCAGTTTGCGGGACGCCTACAATGAGCAGTTCTTC
. TRBJ2-7 . TRBV5-4 CASSFHAGFYEQYF TGTGCCAGCAGCTTCCACGCGGGGTTCTACGAGCAGTACTTC
TRBD1 TRBJ1-2 once TRBV5-1 CASSPWTGGSRSYGYTF TGCGCCAGCAGCCCCTGGACAGGGGGCTCCCGGTCCTATGGCTACACCTTC
TRBD1 TRBJ1-4 once TRBV7-6 CASSHNRGEKEKLFF TGTGCCAGCAGCCACAACAGGGGGGAAAAGGAAAAACTGTTTTTT
TRBD1 TRBJ1-1 . TRBV28 CASSSWDSYTEAFF TGTGCCAGCAGTTCTTGGGACAGCTACACTGAAGCTTTCTTT
. TRBJ2-3 . TRBV29-1 CSVGQYLSTDTQYF TGCAGCGTTGGGCAGTACCTTAGCACAGATACGCAGTATTTT
TRBD1 TRBJ1-2 . TRBV9 CASSGKARSTGRNGYTF TGTGCCAGCAGCGGGAAAGCACGATCGACAGGGCGGAATGGCTACACCTTC
TRBD1 TRBJ1-2 once TRBV19 CASSITGGRYGYTF TGTGCCAGTAGTATTACAGGGGGCCGCTATGGCTACACCTTC
. TRBJ1-5 . TRBV5-6 CASSLRESGQPQHF TGTGCCAGCAGCTTACGGGAATCGGGTCAGCCCCAGCATTTT
. TRBJ1-1 . TRBV5-1 CASSLLSTEAFF TGCGCCAGCAGCTTGCTATCCACTGAAGCTTTCTTT
TRBD1 TRBJ2-5 . TRBV5-1 CASSLEPRQGQETQYF TGCGCCAGCAGCTTGGAGCCGCGACAGGGCCAAGAGACCCAGTACTTC
. TRBJ2-3 . TRBV5-1 CASSSGTDTQYF TGCGCCAGCAGCTCAGGTACAGATACGCAGTATTTT
. TRBJ2-5 . TRBV28 CASRGGARETQYF TGTGCCAGCCGAGGGGGGGCACGGGAGACCCAGTACTTC
. TRBJ2-3 . TRBV27 CASKNITIWALDTQYF TGTGCCAGCAAAAATATCACCATCTGGGCACTAGATACGCAGTATTTT
. TRBJ1-1 once TRBV5-4 CASSLTGRGMNTEAFF TGTGCCAGCAGCTTAACAGGGAGGGGAATGAACACTGAAGCTTTCTTT
. TRBJ2-2 . TRBV30 CAWSVANTGELFF TGTGCCTGGAGTGTCGCGAACACCGGGGAGCTGTTTTTT
TRBD1 TRBJ2-5 . TRBV5-1 CASSLQGTETQYF TGCGCCAGCAGCTTACAGGGGACGGAGACCCAGTACTTC
TRBD1 TRBJ2-1 . TRBV6-5 CASSRTGSGNEQFF TGTGCCAGCAGCCGGACAGGGTCCGGCAATGAGCAGTTCTTC
. TRBJ1-5 . TRBV6-1 CASSEATILTFSNQPQHF TGTGCCAGCAGTGAAGCAACAATACTAACGTTTAGCAATCAGCCCCAGCATTTT
TRBD2 TRBJ2-7 . TRBV27 CASSLSRYRGSSYEQYF TGTGCCAGCAGTTTATCCCGGTACCGCGGGAGCTCCTACGAGCAGTACTTC
. TRBJ1-2 . TRBV4-2 CASSRDRTKGDGYTF TGTGCCAGCAGCCGGGACCGCACGAAGGGGGATGGCTACACCTTC
. TRBJ2-6 . TRBV7-3 CASSYRDGANVLTF TGTGCCAGCAGCTACCGAGATGGGGCCAACGTCCTGACTTTC
TRBD1 TRBJ1-4 . TRBV5-1 CASSPRGEANEKLFF TGCGCCAGCAGCCCCAGGGGGGAGGCTAATGAAAAACTGTTTTTT
. TRBJ1-2 . TRBV6-1 CAGDRWDGYTF TGTGCCGGAGACAGGTGGGATGGCTACACCTTC
. TRBJ1-1 . TRBV6-5 CASSYSTRANTEAFF TGTGCCAGCAGTTACTCGACCAGGGCCAACACTGAAGCTTTCTTT
TRBD1 TRBJ2-1 . TRBV27 CASSYRGAYNEQFF TGTGCCAGCAGTTACAGGGGGGCCTACAATGAGCAGTTCTTC
. TRBJ2-5 . TRBV19 CASSFGDSTQYF TGTGCCAGTAGTTTCGGAGATTCGACCCAGTACTTC
. TRBJ2-2 few TRBV19 CASSTPQGMNTGELFF TGTGCCAGTAGTACCCCACAGGGAATGAACACCGGGGAGCTGTTTTTT